This entry concerns a single TCR beta chain. This sample was taken from a study of shared clonotypes between healthy human individuals. This table comes from immunoSEQ multiplex PCR, and its TCRdb copy is limited to in-frame clones, with some not included. The sample has more than 150,000 clones, approximately 61% seen once. This TCR derives from a man aged 30 to 39 in good health. Sample: memory CD4+ T cells sorted from blood. As to subset: CD45RA-negative fraction.

The CDR3, as DNA: TGCGCCAGCAGCTTGAGTCACTCCTACGAGCAGTACTTC. This translates into CASSLSHSYEQYF. The chain links TRBV5-1 to TRBJ2-7; unclear D gene. CDR1 is SGHRS and CDR2 is YFSETQ in the germline V gene. Trimming removed 1 base from V and 0 bases from J, with 5 bases in between. This CDR3 comprises 13 residues.